These 9 T cell receptor beta chains share one sample of origin, sequenced in a study of shared clonotypes between healthy human individuals. Produced via immunoSEQ multiplex PCR; TCRdb's table is partial and in-frame only. The repertoire includes about 990,000 clones, roughly 74% of them detected once, and around 0.61% sits in the top ten. The sequencing input was memory CD4+ T cells from PBMCs. Subset indicated: CD45RA-negative fraction. Every receptor here comes from a man aged 18 to 30 in good health. Some clones in this sample may be carry-over from other donors' samples.

The genes are TRBV29-1 and TRBJ1-1; D might be TRBD1 (6 bases). The CDR3 is 11 amino acids. Trimming removed 8 bases from V and 5 bases from J, with 12 bases in between. The germline V gene encodes CDR1 SQVTM and CDR2 ANQGSEA. CDR3 amino acids: CSYRGGTEAFF. Here the CDR3 DNA reads TGCAGCTACAGAGGGGGGACTGAAGCTTTCTTT.

This clone was counted a single time. This chain uses TRBV15 with TRBJ1-1; 8 positions agree with TRBD1. The trim removed 5 bases at V and 4 bases at J, leaving 12 bases unmatched. CDR1 LNHNV and CDR2 YYDKDF come from the germline V gene (reference sequence). This CDR3 has 16 residues. The CDR3 nucleotides are TGTGCCACCAGCCTGACAGGACAGGGTGGGTTCACTGAAGCTTTCTTT. Protein: CATSLTGQGGFTEAFF.

The rearrangement uses TRBV7-6 and TRBJ2-7, with 7 bases fitting TRBD1. The germline V gene has CDR1 SGHVS and CDR2 FNYEAQ. V lost 3 bases, J lost 7 bases, and 6 bases stayed unmatched. The CDR3 covers 13 residues. In nucleotides, the CDR3 is TGTGCCAGCAGCTTCGGACAGGACGCGGAGCAGTACTTC. Translating gives CASSFGQDAEQYF.

The chain couples TRBV11-2 to TRBJ1-2, with TRBD1 as a possible D gene (5 bases). V lost 6 bases, J lost 5 bases, and 16 bases lay in between. This CDR3 is 14 amino acids long. Germline V gene lookup returns CDR1 SGHAT and CDR2 FQNNGV. The CDR3 reads CASRKAGTAYGYTF. The DNA of the CDR3 is TGTGCCAGCAGAAAGGCCGGGACCGCATATGGCTACACCTTC.

The rearrangement uses TRBV6-1 and TRBJ2-1, with D perhaps TRBD2 (7 bases). This CDR3 has 14 amino acids. Trimming removed 1 base from V and 7 bases from J, with 11 bases in between. Germline V lookup: CDR1 MNHNS, CDR2 SASEGT. CDR3 sequence reads: CASSEVGGGNEQFF. As DNA, the CDR3 is TGTGCCAGCAGTGAAGTGGGAGGGGGGAATGAGCAGTTCTTC.

CDR3 sequence (DNA): TGTGCCAGCACCCCCCCGGGGCGCGAAGCTTTCTTT. This codes for CASTPPGREAFF. The chain links TRBV6-5 to TRBJ1-1, with D perhaps TRBD1 (5 bases). Germline CDR1 and CDR2: MNHEY and SVGAGI. The CDR3 extends over 12 amino acids. V was cut by 7 bases and J by 8 bases, with 14 bases left in between.

Details on this clone: A read error is likely here: a far larger clone is one base away. The same CDR3 arises from other DNA sequences in this sample as well. The rearrangement uses TRBV6-5 and TRBJ1-2; 7 positions agree with TRBD1. This CDR3 has 12 residues. CDR1 is MNHEY and CDR2 is SVGAGI in the germline V gene. The CDR3 loop reads CASSKGGYGYTF. The CDR3 nucleotides are TGTGCCAGCAGTAAAGGGGGCTATGGCTATACCTTC.

This clone occurred once. The chain carries TRBV11-2 and TRBJ2-1; D remains unclear. Trimming removed 5 bases from V and 7 bases from J, with 9 bases in between. This CDR3 comprises 12 residues. Germline lookup yields CDR1 SGHAT and CDR2 FQNNGV. CDR3 amino acids: CASSPYGNEQFF. CDR3 bases: TGTGCCAGCAGCCCATATGGGAATGAGCAGTTCTTC.

In DNA form, the CDR3 reads TGTGCCAGCAGCCCGTGGGGGGGACTGGCTCAAGAGACCCAGTACTTC. Translating gives CASSPWGGLAQETQYF. J is TRBJ2-5 and V is TRBV11-2; 7 positions agree with TRBD2. Looked up from germline, CDR1 is SGHAT and CDR2 is FQNNGV. The CDR3 spans 16 residues. V was pared by 5 bases and J by 2 bases, with 11 bases of the junction left unmatched.